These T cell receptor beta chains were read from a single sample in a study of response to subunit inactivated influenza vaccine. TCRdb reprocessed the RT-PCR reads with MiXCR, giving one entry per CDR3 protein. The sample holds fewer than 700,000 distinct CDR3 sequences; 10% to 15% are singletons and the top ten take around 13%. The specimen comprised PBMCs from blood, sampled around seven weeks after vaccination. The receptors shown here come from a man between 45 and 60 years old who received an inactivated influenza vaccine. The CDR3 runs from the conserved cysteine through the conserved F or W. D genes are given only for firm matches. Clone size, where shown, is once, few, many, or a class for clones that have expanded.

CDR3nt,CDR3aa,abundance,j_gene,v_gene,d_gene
TGCAGCGTTGAAGGACTAGCGATACCTGAAGAGACCCAGTACTTC,CSVEGLAIPEETQYF,.,TRBJ2-5,TRBV29-1,TRBD2
TGTGCCAGCAGTGGGGACAGGTTAAGCTATGGCTACACCTTC,CASSGDRLSYGYTF,.,TRBJ1-2,TRBV6-1,TRBD1
TGCAGCGTTGAACAAGTGGGGAGCTACGAGCAGTACTTC,CSVEQVGSYEQYF,many,TRBJ2-7,TRBV29-1,.
TGTGCCAGCACCTCCCCGGGACTAGCGAGATACAATGAGCAGTTCTTC,CASTSPGLARYNEQFF,.,TRBJ2-1,TRBV28,TRBD2
TGTGCCAGCAGCTTAGCGCCGGGTTCGGGGACCCAGTACTTC,CASSLAPGSGTQYF,.,TRBJ2-5,TRBV7-2,.
TGCAGTGCCAGAGACAGGGGAAACCACGAGCAGTACTTC,CSARDRGNHEQYF,few,TRBJ2-7,TRBV20-1,TRBD1
TGTGCCATCAGTGGCTCCTCAGGGTTTTCGGAGACCCAGTACTTC,CAISGSSGFSETQYF,many,TRBJ2-5,TRBV10-3,.
TGTGCCAGCAGTTACACACAGAATCTCGGAGACACTGAAGCTTTCTTT,CASSYTQNLGDTEAFF,.,TRBJ1-1,TRBV6-2/TRBV6-3,.
TGTGCCAGCAGCCTTACGTTACAGTTAGTCTACAATGAGCAGTTCTTC,CASSLTLQLVYNEQFF,.,TRBJ2-1,TRBV7-9,.
TGCGCCAGCAGCTGGAAACGACAGGGGGGCTCCTACGAGCAGTACTTC,CASSWKRQGGSYEQYF,few,TRBJ2-7,TRBV5-1,TRBD1
TGTGCCAGCAGCCCGCCGTCGGGGGGAGAGCAGTTCTTC,CASSPPSGGEQFF,.,TRBJ2-1,TRBV7-9,TRBD2
TGCAGCGTTGGGGGCACAGATACGCAGTATTTT,CSVGGTDTQYF,.,TRBJ2-3,TRBV29-1,.
TGTGCCAGCAGCTGGACTAATGAAAAACTGTTTTTT,CASSWTNEKLFF,few,TRBJ1-4,TRBV7-2,.
TGTGCCACCAGCAGATACAGGGGGCACCGTCCGAACACCGGGGAGCTGTTTTTT,CATSRYRGHRPNTGELFF,.,TRBJ2-2,TRBV15,TRBD1
TGTGCCAGCAGCTTGTATCCCGGCGATGAAAAACTGTTTTTT,CASSLYPGDEKLFF,.,TRBJ1-4,TRBV5-6,.
TGTGCCAGCAGCTTAGCCCTCGGACAGGGAGGGCAAGAGACCCAGTACTTC,CASSLALGQGGQETQYF,few,TRBJ2-5,TRBV7-2,.
TGTGCCAGCAGCTTAGCGGGGGGCGTCACAGATACGCAGTATTTT,CASSLAGGVTDTQYF,once,TRBJ2-3,TRBV7-6,.
TGTGCCAGCTCACCACTAAGGGACAGGGTAACAGGCGAGCAGTACTTC,CASSPLRDRVTGEQYF,.,TRBJ2-7,TRBV18,TRBD1
TGCAGTGCAAGAGCGGGGGGGGTCACAGATACGCAGTATTTT,CSARAGGVTDTQYF,few,TRBJ2-3,TRBV20-1,TRBD2
TGCGCCAGCAGCTTGGGATCCCTAGACTACGAGCAGTACTTC,CASSLGSLDYEQYF,.,TRBJ2-7,TRBV5-1,.
TGTGCCAGCAGATTAGAGGGGACACGTTATGGCTACACCTTC,CASRLEGTRYGYTF,.,TRBJ1-2,TRBV7-2,.
TGTGCCAGCAGCCCAGCACGACAGGCCTTGGGTGAGCAGTTCTTC,CASSPARQALGEQFF,many,TRBJ2-1,TRBV7-9,.
TGCGCCAGCAGCTTGGCCGGGACAGGGGGCGATGGCTACACCTTC,CASSLAGTGGDGYTF,few,TRBJ1-2,TRBV5-1,TRBD1
TGCGCCAGCACCCTACAAGCACAGGGGGCAACTAATGAAAAACTGTTTTTT,CASTLQAQGATNEKLFF,.,TRBJ1-4,TRBV5-1,TRBD1
TGTGCCAGCAGCGTAGGGGATAGCGGGTTTAACACCGGGGAGCTGTTTTTT,CASSVGDSGFNTGELFF,few,TRBJ2-2,TRBV9,TRBD2
TGTGCCAGCAGCTTTTATAACCGGGCCCCGGGGGAAGTCGCTTTCTTT,CASSFYNRAPGEVAFF,many,TRBJ1-1,TRBV5-6,.
TGTGCCAGCGGGGCGGCGGGGAAGCCCTACAATGAGCAGTTCTTC,CASGAAGKPYNEQFF,.,TRBJ2-1,TRBV12-3/TRBV12-4,.
TGTGCCAGCAGCTCACCTCATTCAGGGGTGGCTAGCACAGATACGCAGTATTTT,CASSSPHSGVASTDTQYF,many,TRBJ2-3,TRBV11-2,.
TGTGCCAGCGGCGCACTCTTCGACAGACGACCATACAATGAGCAGTTCTTC,CASGALFDRRPYNEQFF,.,TRBJ2-1,TRBV7-9,.
TGCGCCAGCAGCTTGGGGTTCTACGGGGGTGTCGGCTACGAGCAGTACTTC,CASSLGFYGGVGYEQYF,.,TRBJ2-7,TRBV5-1,.
TGCGCCAGCAGCCAAGGGACAGGATATAATGAAAAACTGTTTTTT,CASSQGTGYNEKLFF,few,TRBJ1-4,TRBV4-3,TRBD1
TGTGCCAGCAGTGATCCAGATACGCAGTATTTT,CASSDPDTQYF,few,TRBJ2-3,TRBV2,.
TGTGCCAGCGGGGCCAGGGGTTACGAGCAGTACTTC,CASGARGYEQYF,.,TRBJ2-7,TRBV27,.
TGTGCCAGCAGTTTTCGGGACAGGGGTTACGAGCAGTACTTC,CASSFRDRGYEQYF,many,TRBJ2-7,TRBV12-3/TRBV12-4,TRBD1
TGCAGTGCTTCAAAGGAAGGGGCTAGCGTTGAGCAGTTCTTC,CSASKEGASVEQFF,few,TRBJ2-1,TRBV20-1,.
TGTGCCAGCAGTTACTCACACCCGACTAGCGGGATCTACAATGAGCAGTTCTTC,CASSYSHPTSGIYNEQFF,many,TRBJ2-1,TRBV6-2/TRBV6-3,TRBD2
TGCGCCAGCAGCCATGAACCAAGGCCGACAACTAATGAAAAACTGTTTTTT,CASSHEPRPTTNEKLFF,few,TRBJ1-4,TRBV4-3,.
TGCAGTGCTGGCAGGATGGGGGGGGGCCTTTGGAGAGCGGGCGAGCAGTACTTC,CSAGRMGGGLWRAGEQYF,few,TRBJ2-7,TRBV20-1,.
TGCAGTGCTACCGGCGGGGGGACTGGGGCCAACGTCCTGACTTTC,CSATGGGTGANVLTF,many,TRBJ2-6,TRBV20-1,TRBD2
TGTGCCAGCAGTCCCGGGACAGAGGGACTTTCGGGCCAGCATTTT,CASSPGTEGLSGQHF,few,TRBJ1-5,TRBV5-5,TRBD1
TGCAGTGCCTATAGATTAGGACTAGTACAAGAGACCCAGTACTTC,CSAYRLGLVQETQYF,few,TRBJ2-5,TRBV20-1,TRBD2
TGTGCCAGCAGTCCGCGACTAGCGGGCTCCTACAATGAGCAGTTCTTC,CASSPRLAGSYNEQFF,.,TRBJ2-1,TRBV12-3/TRBV12-4,TRBD2
TGTGCCACCAGTGATTTTACAATGGAGATCCAGTACTTC,CATSDFTMEIQYF,.,TRBJ2-5,TRBV24-1,.
TGTGCCAGCAGTTACTCTGGCAGATACTCTGGGGCCAACGTCCTGACTTTC,CASSYSGRYSGANVLTF,few,TRBJ2-6,TRBV6-2/TRBV6-3,.
TGTGCCAGCAGGACTAGCGGCTTCACAGATACGCAGTATTTT,CASRTSGFTDTQYF,few,TRBJ2-3,TRBV6-1,TRBD2